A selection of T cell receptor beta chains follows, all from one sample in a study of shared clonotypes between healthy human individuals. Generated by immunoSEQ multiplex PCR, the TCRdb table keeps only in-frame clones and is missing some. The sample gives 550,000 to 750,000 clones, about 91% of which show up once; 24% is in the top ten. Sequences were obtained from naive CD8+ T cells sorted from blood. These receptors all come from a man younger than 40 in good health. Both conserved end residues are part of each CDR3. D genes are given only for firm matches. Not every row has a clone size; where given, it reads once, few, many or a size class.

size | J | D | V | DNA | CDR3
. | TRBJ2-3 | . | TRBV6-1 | TGTGCCAGCAACCCCTCGTTAAGCGCAGATACGCAGTATTTT | CASNPSLSADTQYF
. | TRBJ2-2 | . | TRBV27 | TGTGCCAGCAGTTCGGGGGGCAGGGGTAGAGTGCGACTGTTTTTT | CASSSGGRGRVRLFF
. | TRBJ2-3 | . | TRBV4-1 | TGCGCCAGCAGCCGATTGACGGGAGATACGCAGTATTTT | CASSRLTGDTQYF
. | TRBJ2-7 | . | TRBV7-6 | TGTGCCAGCAGCTTATCAGGGAACGAGCAGTACTTC | CASSLSGNEQYF
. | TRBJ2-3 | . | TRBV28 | TGTGCCAGCAGTTTACCGGGCACAGATACGCAGTATTTT | CASSLPGTDTQYF
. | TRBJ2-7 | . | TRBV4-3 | TGCGCCAGCAGCCAAGAGCCCGCGGACGAGCAGTACTTC | CASSQEPADEQYF
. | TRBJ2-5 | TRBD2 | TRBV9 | TGTGCCAGCAGCGCAGGACTAGCAGGAGAGACCCAGTACTTC | CASSAGLAGETQYF
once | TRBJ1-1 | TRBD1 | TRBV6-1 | TGTGCCAGCAACTGGGACAGATTGAACACTGAAGCTTTCTTT | CASNWDRLNTEAFF
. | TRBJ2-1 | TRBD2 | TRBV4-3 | TGCGCCAGCAGCCAAGTCGGTAGCGGGAGGGCATTGGGTAATGAGCAGTTCTTC | CASSQVGSGRALGNEQFF
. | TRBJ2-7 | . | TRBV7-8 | TGTGCCAGCAGCTTTAGCGCACCCGACTACGAGCAGTACTTC | CASSFSAPDYEQYF
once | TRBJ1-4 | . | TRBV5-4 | TGTGCCAGCAGCCCCGGGACGGGGAATGAAAAACTGTTTTTT | CASSPGTGNEKLFF
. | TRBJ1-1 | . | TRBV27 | TGTGCCAGCCTAACGTTGGGCGGGAACACTGAAGCTTTCTTT | CASLTLGGNTEAFF
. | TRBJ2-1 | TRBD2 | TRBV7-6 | TGTGCCAGCACCCCGATCCTTGGGACTAGCCGCAATGAGCAGTTCTTC | CASTPILGTSRNEQFF
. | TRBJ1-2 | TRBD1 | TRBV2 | TGTGCCAGCAGTGAAAGGGACAGGGGGTATCGTGGCTACACCTTC | CASSERDRGYRGYTF
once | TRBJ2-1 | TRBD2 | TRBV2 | TGTGCCAGCAGCGGGCGGACTAGCGGGAGCTCCTACAATGAGCAGTTCTTC | CASSGRTSGSSYNEQFF
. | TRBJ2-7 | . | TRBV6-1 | TGTGCCAGCAGTGTTTACCAGGGCTACGAGCAGTACTTC | CASSVYQGYEQYF
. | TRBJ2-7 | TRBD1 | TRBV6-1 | TGTGCCAGCAGTGAATGGGGACAGATCTACGAGCAGTACTTC | CASSEWGQIYEQYF
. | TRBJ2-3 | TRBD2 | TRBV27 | TGTGCCAGCAGTCTCGCAGGGGTTATAGCGGGAGAGAGAACTAGCACAGATACGCAGTATTTT | CASSLAGVIAGERTSTDTQYF
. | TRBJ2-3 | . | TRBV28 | TGTGCCAGCAGGCTCCAAACTTCTAGCACAGATACGCAGTATTTT | CASRLQTSSTDTQYF
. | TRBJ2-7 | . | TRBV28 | TGTGCCAGCAGTTTGAATGAGGCGACTCCTGTCCTCGAGCAGTACTTC | CASSLNEATPVLEQYF
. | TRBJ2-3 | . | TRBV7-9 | TGTGCCAGCAGCGGTACTTTCCCGGTGTACACGCAGTATTTT | CASSGTFPVYTQYF
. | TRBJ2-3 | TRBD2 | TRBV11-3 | TGTGCCAGCAGCTACGGGACTATTGATACGCAGTATTTT | CASSYGTIDTQYF
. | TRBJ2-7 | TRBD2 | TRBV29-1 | TGCAGCGTAGAAGGACTAGCGGATTCCTACGAGCAGTACTTC | CSVEGLADSYEQYF
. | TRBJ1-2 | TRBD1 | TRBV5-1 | TGCGCCAGCAGCTTATTTTTAGGGGGCCATGGCTACACCTTC | CASSLFLGGHGYTF
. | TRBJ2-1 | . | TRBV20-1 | TGCAGTGCTGCCCTTAATGAGCAGTTCTTC | CSAALNEQFF
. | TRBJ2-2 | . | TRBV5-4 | TGTGCCAGCAGCTTGGTGGCAGGGAACACCGGGGAGCTGTTTTTT | CASSLVAGNTGELFF
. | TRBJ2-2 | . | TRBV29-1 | TGCAGCGTTGAAGATCCGGGGGACCCGGGCACCGGGGAGCTGTTTTTT | CSVEDPGDPGTGELFF
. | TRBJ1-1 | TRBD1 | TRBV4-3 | TGCGCCAGCAGCCAAGATCTTCCCTCCCATTCAGGGGGGACTGAAGCTTTCTTT | CASSQDLPSHSGGTEAFF
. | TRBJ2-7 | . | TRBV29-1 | TGCAGCGTTGAAGCCCTAGGCAGCGAGTCCTACGAGCAGTACTTC | CSVEALGSESYEQYF
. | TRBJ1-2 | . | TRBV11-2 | TGTGCCAGCAGCCACCTCGAGGCCAACTATGGCTACACCTTC | CASSHLEANYGYTF
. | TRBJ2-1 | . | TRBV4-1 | TGCGCCAGCAGCCAAGTTCGGGGAGGAGAGGATGAGCAGTTCTTC | CASSQVRGGEDEQFF
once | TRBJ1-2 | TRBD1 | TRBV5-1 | TGCGCCAGCAGCTTGGACAGGGGGAACTATGGCTACACCTTC | CASSLDRGNYGYTF
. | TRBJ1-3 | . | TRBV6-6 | TGTGCCAGCAGTTACTCGGGCAGCTCTGGAAACACCATATATTTT | CASSYSGSSGNTIYF